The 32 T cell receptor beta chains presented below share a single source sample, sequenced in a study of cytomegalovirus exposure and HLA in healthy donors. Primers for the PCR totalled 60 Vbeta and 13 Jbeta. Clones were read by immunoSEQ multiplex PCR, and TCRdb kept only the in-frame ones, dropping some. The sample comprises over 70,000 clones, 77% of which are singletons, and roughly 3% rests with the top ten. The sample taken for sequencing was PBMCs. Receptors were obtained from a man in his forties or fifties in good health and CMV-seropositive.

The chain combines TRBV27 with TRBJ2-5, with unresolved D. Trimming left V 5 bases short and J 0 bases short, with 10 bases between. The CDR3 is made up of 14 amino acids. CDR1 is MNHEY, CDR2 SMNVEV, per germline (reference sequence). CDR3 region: CASSPLKYQETQYF. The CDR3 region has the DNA TGTGCCAGCAGTCCCCTAAAGTACCAAGAGACCCAGTACTTC.

This CDR3 is CASRPRTGAYTEAFF. For the CDR3, the DNA is TGTGCCAGCAGACCACGGACAGGGGCCTACACTGAAGCTTTCTTT. This chain links TRBV28 with TRBJ1-1; 9 bases match TRBD1. This CDR3 region has 15 residues. Germline CDR1 MDHEN, CDR2 SYDVKM. Trimming took 6 bases from V and 3 from J; bases not matched to a gene: 8.

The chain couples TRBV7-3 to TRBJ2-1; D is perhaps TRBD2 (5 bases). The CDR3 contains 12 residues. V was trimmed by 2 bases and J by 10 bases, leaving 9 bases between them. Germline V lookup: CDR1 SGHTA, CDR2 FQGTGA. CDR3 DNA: TGTGCCAGCAGCTTAGGAGGAGAGGAGCAGTTCTTC. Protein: CASSLGGEEQFF.

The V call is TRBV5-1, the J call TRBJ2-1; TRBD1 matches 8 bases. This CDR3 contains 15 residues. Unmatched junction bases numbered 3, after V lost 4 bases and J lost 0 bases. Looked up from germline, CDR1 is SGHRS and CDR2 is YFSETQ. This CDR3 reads CASSGTGSSYNEQFF. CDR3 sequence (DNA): TGCGCCAGCAGCGGGACAGGAAGCTCCTACAATGAGCAGTTCTTC.

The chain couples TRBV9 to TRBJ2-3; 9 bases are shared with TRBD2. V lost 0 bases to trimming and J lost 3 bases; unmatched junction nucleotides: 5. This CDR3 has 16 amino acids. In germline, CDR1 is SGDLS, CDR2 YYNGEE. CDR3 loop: CASSVGLAAETDTQYF. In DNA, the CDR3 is TGTGCCAGCAGCGTAGGACTAGCGGCAGAAACAGATACGCAGTATTTT.

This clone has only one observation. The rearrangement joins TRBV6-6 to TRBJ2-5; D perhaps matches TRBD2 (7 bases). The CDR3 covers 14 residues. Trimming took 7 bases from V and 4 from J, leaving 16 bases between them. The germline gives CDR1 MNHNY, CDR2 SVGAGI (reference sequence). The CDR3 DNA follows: TGTGCCAGCATCAAGGGGGGGGCTTTAGAGACCCAGTACTTC. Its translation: CASIKGGALETQYF.

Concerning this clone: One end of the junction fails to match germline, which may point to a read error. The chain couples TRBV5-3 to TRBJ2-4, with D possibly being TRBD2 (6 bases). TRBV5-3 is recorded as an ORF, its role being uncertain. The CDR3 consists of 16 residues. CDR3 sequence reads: CARSLEMRTTKNSQYF. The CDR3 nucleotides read TGTGCCAGAAGCTTGGAAATGAGGACTACCAAAAACAGTCAGTACTTC.

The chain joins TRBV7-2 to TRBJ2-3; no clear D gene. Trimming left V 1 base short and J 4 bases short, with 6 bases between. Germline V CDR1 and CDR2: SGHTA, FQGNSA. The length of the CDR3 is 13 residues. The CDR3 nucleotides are TGTGCCAGCAGCTTAGTGTCGGCAGATACGCAGTATTTT. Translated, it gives CASSLVSADTQYF.

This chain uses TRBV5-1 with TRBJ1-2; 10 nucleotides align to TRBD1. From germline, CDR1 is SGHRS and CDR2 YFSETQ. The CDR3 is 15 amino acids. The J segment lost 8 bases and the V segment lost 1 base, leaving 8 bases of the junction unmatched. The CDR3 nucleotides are TGCGCCAGCAGCTTGACCCTAGGACAGGGGGACGGCTACACCTTC. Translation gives CASSLTLGQGDGYTF. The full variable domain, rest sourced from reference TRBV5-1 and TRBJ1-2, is KAGVTQTPRYLIKTRGQQVTLSCSPISGHRSVSWYQQTPGQGLQFLFEYFSETQRNKGNFPGRFSGRQFSNSRSEMNVSTLELGDSALYLCASSLTLGQGDGYTFGSGTRLTVV.

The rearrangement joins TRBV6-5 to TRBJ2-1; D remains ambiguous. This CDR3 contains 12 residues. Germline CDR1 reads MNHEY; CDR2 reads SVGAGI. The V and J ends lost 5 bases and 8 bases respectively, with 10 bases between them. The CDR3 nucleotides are TGTGCCAGCAGTCGCGGTACCGATGAGCAGTTCTTC. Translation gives CASSRGTDEQFF.

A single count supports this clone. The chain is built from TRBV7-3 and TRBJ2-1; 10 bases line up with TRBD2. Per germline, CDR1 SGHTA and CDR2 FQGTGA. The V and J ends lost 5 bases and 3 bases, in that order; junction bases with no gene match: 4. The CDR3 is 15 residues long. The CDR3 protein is CASSPGLANYNEQFF. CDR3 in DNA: TGTGCCAGCAGCCCGGGACTAGCGAACTACAATGAGCAGTTCTTC.

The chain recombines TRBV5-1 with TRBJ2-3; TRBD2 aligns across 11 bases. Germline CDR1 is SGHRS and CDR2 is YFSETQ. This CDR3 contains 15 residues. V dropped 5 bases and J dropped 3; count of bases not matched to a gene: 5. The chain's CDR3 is CASRTSGSHTDTQYF. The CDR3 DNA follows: TGCGCCAGCAGAACTAGCGGGAGTCATACAGATACGCAGTATTTT.

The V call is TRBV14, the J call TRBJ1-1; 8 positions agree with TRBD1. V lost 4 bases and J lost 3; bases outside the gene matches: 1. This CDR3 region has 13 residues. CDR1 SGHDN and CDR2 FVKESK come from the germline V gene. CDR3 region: CASSRQGYTEAFF. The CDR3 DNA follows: TGTGCCAGCAGCCGACAGGGGTACACTGAAGCTTTCTTT.

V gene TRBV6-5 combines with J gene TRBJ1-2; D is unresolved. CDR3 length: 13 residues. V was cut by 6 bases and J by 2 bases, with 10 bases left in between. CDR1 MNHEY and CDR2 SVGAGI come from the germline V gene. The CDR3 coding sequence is TGTGCCAGCAGAAACGACGGGAACTATGGCTACACCTTC. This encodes CASRNDGNYGYTF.

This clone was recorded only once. The CDR3, as DNA: TGTGCCAGCAGCTTGGGACTAGCGGGGGGGTACGAGCAGTACTTC. Residues: CASSLGLAGGYEQYF. The genes are TRBV5-6 and TRBJ2-7; 14 bases fit TRBD2. V gave up 0 bases and J gave up 4 bases; unmatched junction bases: 0. Germline CDR1 and CDR2: SGHDT and YYEEEE. This CDR3 comprises 15 residues.

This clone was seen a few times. The CDR3 DNA sequence: TGTGCCAGCACGGGACAGACAAATAATGAAAAACTGTTTTTT. Translation gives CASTGQTNNEKLFF. This chain links TRBV19 with TRBJ1-4, with 7 nucleotides matching TRBD1. The germline CDR1 and CDR2 sequences are LNHDA and SQIVND (reference sequence). J lost 4 bases, V lost 9 bases, and 8 bases had no gene match. This CDR3 comprises 14 residues.

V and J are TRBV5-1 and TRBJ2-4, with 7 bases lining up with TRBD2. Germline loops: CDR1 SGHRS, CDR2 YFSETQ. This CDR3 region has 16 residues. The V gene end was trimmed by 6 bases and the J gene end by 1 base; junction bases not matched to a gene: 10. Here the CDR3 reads CASTNPGGNAKNIQYF. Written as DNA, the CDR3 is TGCGCCAGCACCAATCCGGGGGGTAACGCCAAAAACATTCAGTACTTC.

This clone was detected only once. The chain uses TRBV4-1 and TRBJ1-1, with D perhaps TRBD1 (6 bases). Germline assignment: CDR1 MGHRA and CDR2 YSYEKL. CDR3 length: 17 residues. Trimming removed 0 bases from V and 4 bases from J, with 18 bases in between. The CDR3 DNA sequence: TGCGCCAGCAGCCAAGACTCAGGGGACCTGCTAGGCACTGAAGCTTTCTTT. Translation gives CASSQDSGDLLGTEAFF.

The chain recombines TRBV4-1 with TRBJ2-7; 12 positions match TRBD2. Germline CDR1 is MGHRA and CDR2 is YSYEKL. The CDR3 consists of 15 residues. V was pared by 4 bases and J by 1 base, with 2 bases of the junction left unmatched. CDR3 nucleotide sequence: TGCGCCAGCAGCCTGCTAGCGGGAGGGTCCTACGAGCAGTACTTC. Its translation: CASSLLAGGSYEQYF.

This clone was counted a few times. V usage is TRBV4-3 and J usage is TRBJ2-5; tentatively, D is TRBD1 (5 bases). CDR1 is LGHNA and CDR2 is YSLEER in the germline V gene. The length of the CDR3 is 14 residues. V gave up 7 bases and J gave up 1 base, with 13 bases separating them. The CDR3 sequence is CASTLKGAQETQYF. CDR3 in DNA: TGCGCCAGCACCCTGAAAGGGGCCCAAGAGACCCAGTACTTC.

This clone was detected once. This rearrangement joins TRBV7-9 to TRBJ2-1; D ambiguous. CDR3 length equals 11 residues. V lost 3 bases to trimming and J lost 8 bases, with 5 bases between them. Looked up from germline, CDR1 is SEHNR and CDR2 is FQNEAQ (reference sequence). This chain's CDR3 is CASSFADEQFF. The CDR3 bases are TGTGCCAGCAGCTTTGCGGATGAGCAGTTCTTC.

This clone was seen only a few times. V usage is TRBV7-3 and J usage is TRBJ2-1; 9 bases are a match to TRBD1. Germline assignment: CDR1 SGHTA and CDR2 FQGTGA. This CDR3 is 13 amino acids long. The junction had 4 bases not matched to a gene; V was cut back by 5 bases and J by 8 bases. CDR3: CASSIQGADEQFF. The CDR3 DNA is TGTGCCAGCAGCATACAGGGGGCTGATGAGCAGTTCTTC.

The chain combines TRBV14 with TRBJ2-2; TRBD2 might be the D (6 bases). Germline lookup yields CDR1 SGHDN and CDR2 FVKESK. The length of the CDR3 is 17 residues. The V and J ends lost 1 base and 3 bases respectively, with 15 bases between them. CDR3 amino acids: CASSQGRVLGDTGELFF. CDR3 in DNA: TGTGCCAGCAGCCAAGGGAGGGTCTTAGGAGACACCGGGGAGCTGTTTTTT.

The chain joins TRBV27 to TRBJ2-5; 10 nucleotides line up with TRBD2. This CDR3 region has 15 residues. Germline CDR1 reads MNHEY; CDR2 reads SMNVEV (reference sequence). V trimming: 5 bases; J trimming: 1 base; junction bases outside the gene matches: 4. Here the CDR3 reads CASSGLAASQETQYF. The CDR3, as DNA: TGTGCCAGCAGTGGACTAGCGGCAAGCCAAGAGACCCAGTACTTC.

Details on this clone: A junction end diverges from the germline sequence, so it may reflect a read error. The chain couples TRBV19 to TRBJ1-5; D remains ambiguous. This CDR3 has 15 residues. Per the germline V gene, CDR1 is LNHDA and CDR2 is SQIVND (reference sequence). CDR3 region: CASSVDYFSNQPQHF. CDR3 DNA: TGTGCCAGTAGTGTAGACTATTTTAGCAATCAGCCCCAGCATTTT.

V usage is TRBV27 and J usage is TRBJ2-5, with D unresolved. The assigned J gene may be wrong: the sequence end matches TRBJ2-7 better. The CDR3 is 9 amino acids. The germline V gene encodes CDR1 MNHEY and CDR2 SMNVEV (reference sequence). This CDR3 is CASNHEQYF. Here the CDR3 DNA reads TGTGCCAGCAATCACGAGCAGTACTTC.

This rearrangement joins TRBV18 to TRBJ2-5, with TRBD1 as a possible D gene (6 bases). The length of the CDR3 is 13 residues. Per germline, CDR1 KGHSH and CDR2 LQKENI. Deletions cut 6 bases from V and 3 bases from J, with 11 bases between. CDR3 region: CASSPGQKETQYF. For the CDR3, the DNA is TGTGCCAGCTCCCCCGGACAGAAAGAGACCCAGTACTTC.

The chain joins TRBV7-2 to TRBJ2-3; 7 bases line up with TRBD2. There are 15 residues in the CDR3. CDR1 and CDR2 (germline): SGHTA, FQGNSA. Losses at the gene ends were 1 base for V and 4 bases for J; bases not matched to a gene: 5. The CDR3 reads CASSLEGGSADTQYF. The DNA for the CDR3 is TGTGCCAGCAGCTTAGAGGGCGGGAGTGCAGATACGCAGTATTTT.

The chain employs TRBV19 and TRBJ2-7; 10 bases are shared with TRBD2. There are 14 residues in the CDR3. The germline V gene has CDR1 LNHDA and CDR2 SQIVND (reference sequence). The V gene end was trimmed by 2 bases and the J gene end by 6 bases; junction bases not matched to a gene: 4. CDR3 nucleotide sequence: TGTGCCAGTAGTATAACTAGCGGGACCGTCGAGCAGTACTTC. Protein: CASSITSGTVEQYF.

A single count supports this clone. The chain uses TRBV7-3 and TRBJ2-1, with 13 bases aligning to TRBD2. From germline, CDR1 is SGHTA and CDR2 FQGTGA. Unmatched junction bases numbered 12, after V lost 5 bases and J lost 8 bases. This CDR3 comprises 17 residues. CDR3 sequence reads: CASSLMGLAGIDDEQFF. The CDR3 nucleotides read TGTGCCAGCAGCCTGATGGGACTAGCGGGAATAGACGATGAGCAGTTCTTC. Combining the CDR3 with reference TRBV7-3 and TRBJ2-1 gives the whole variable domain GAGVSQTPSNKVTEKGKYVELRCDPISGHTALYWYRQSLGQGPEFLIYFQGTGAADDSGLPNDRFFAVRPEGSVSTLKIQRTERGDSAVYLCASSLMGLAGIDDEQFFGPGTRLTVL.

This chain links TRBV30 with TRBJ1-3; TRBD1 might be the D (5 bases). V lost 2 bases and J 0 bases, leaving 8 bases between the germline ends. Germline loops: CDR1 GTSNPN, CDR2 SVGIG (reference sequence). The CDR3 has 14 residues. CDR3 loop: CAWSWGDSGNTIYF. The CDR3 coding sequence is TGTGCCTGGAGTTGGGGCGACTCTGGAAACACCATATATTTT.

Here the CDR3 reads CASSNSRQGTQYF. The DNA for the CDR3 is TGTGCCAGCAGTAACTCTCGCCAGGGCACGCAGTATTTT. The genes are TRBV9 and TRBJ2-3, with D possibly TRBD1 on 5 matching bases. The germline V and J ends were trimmed by 5 bases and 9 bases, with 16 bases remaining between them. CDR3 length: 13 amino acids. CDR1 is SGDLS, CDR2 YYNGEE, per germline.